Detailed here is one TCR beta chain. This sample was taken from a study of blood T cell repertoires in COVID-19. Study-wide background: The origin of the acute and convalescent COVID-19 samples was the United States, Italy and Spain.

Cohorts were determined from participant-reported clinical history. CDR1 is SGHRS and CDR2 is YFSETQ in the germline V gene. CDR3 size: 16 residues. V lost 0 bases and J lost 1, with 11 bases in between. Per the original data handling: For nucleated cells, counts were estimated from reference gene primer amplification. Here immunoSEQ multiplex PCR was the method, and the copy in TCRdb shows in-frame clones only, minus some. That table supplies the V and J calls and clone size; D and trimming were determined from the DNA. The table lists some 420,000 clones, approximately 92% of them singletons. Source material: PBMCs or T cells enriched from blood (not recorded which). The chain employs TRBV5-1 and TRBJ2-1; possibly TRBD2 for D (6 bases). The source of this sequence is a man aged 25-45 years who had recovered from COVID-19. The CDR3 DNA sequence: TGCGCCAGCAGCTTGGTTCCGGGAGAGTCCTACAATGAGCAGTTCTTC. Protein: CASSLVPGESYNEQFF.